Below are 11 T cell receptor beta chains sequenced from a single sample in a study of blood T cell repertoires in COVID-19. The data were produced by immunoSEQ multiplex PCR, yet TCRdb's version contains in-frame clones alone and is incomplete. The sample yields 310,000 or so clones, approximately 91% seen once. Material: peripheral blood. These receptors were taken from a woman under 40 with COVID-19, enrolled during active disease.

The J gene is TRBJ2-7, the V gene TRBV2; 7 bases fit TRBD1. This CDR3 is built from 13 residues. Germline assignment: CDR1 SNHLY and CDR2 FYNNEI. J lost 7 bases, V lost 3 bases, and 6 bases had no gene match. The CDR3 DNA is TGTGCCAGCAGTGACGACAGGGCTTGGGAGCAGTACTTC. Amino acid sequence: CASSDDRAWEQYF.

The rearrangement uses TRBV29-1 and TRBJ2-1, with TRBD2 identical over 12 bases. The junction had 10 bases not matched to a gene; V was cut back by 7 bases and J by 15 bases. Germline V gene lookup returns CDR1 SQVTM and CDR2 ANQGSEA. There are 12 residues in the CDR3. The CDR3 loop is CSASTSGSAGFF. CDR3 nucleotide sequence: TGCAGCGCGTCGACTAGCGGGAGTGCGGGGTTCTTC.

This clone occurred once. The V call is TRBV30, the J call TRBJ1-6; a weak D match, TRBD1 (6 bases). V was cut by 8 bases and J by 7 bases, with 12 bases left in between. The CDR3 totals 12 residues. Germline CDR1 is GTSNPN and CDR2 is SVGIG (reference sequence). CDR3 loop: CAGGRENSPLHF. The CDR3 DNA reads TGTGCCGGGGGCCGGGAGAATTCACCCCTCCACTTT.

The chain carries TRBV7-8 and TRBJ2-4, with 12 positions matching TRBD1. This CDR3 has 13 residues. Trimming at V came to 1 base and at J to 15 bases, leaving 4 bases not matched to a gene. The germline V gene has CDR1 SGHVS and CDR2 FQNEAQ. This CDR3 is CASSLGDRGPLYF. The CDR3 nucleotides are TGTGCCAGCAGCTTAGGGGACAGGGGGCCTCTGTACTTC.

The chain joins TRBV5-1 to TRBJ1-1; D remains ambiguous. V shed 0 bases and J shed 2 bases, with 11 bases lying between them. CDR3 length: 15 residues. Germline V gene data show CDR1 as SGHRS and CDR2 as YFSETQ. As DNA, the CDR3 is TGCGCCAGCAGCTTGGGAACAGTGGTAAACACTGAAGCTTTCTTT. Protein sequence: CASSLGTVVNTEAFF.

The chain joins TRBV15 to TRBJ1-2, with 7 bases matching TRBD1. V trimming: 6 bases; J trimming: 0 bases; junction bases outside the gene matches: 4. From germline, CDR1 is LNHNV and CDR2 YYDKDF (reference sequence). CDR3 length equals 14 residues. The CDR3 DNA follows: TGTGCCACCAGATCCGGGACAGCTAACTATGGCTACACCTTC. The encoded protein is CATRSGTANYGYTF.

J is TRBJ2-1 and V is TRBV5-1; the match to TRBD2 covers 8 bases. The CDR3 runs 17 residues. With 0 bases clipped from V and 9 bases from J, the junction kept 14 bases outside the gene matches. Germline-derived CDR1 and CDR2 are SGHRS and YFSETQ. CDR3 sequence: CASSLDAHLAGGGEQFF. DNA of the CDR3: TGCGCCAGCAGCTTGGATGCTCACCTAGCGGGTGGTGGTGAGCAGTTCTTC.

This clone was seen a handful of times. V and J are TRBV25-1 and TRBJ1-1; D may be TRBD1 (5 bases). V lost 8 bases and J 5 bases, leaving 15 bases between the germline ends. Germline V gene lookup returns CDR1 MGHDK and CDR2 SYGVNS. The length of the CDR3 is 13 residues. The CDR3 DNA sequence: TGTGCCAGCTCACCTTCAGGGTTAACTGAAGCTTTCTTT. It codes for CASSPSGLTEAFF.

The chain uses TRBV13 and TRBJ2-1; D not resolved. The ends were cut back, 2 bases at V and 4 bases at J, with 6 bases in the middle. Germline loops: CDR1 PRHDT, CDR2 FYEKMQ (reference sequence). This CDR3 region has 13 residues. This CDR3 reads CASSLLGYNEQFF. CDR3 DNA sequence: TGTGCCAGCAGCTTACTAGGTTACAATGAGCAGTTCTTC. Variable domain in full (rest from reference TRBV13 and TRBJ2-1): AAGVIQSPRHLIKEKRETATLKCYPIPRHDTVYWYQQGPGQDPQFLISFYEKMQSDKGSIPDRFSAQQFSDYHSELNMSSLELGDSALYFCASSLLGYNEQFFGPGTRLTVL.

The rearrangement links TRBV18 to TRBJ1-5; a possible D gene is TRBD1 (5 bases). Looked up from germline, CDR1 is KGHSH and CDR2 is LQKENI. V was cut by 2 bases and J by 4 bases, with 9 bases left in between. This CDR3 is 14 amino acids long. This CDR3 is CASSPMTVNQPQHF. The CDR3 nucleotides are TGTGCCAGCTCACCAATGACAGTAAATCAGCCCCAGCATTTT.

The chain uses TRBV28 and TRBJ1-3; TRBD1 matches at 8 bases. The CDR3 covers 16 residues. Losses at the gene ends were 2 bases for V and 2 bases for J; bases not matched to a gene: 5. Germline CDR1 and CDR2: MDHEN and SYDVKM. Written as DNA, the CDR3 is TGTGCCAGCAGTTTAACAGGGGGGGTGACTGGAAACACCATATATTTT. Translating gives CASSLTGGVTGNTIYF.